The 21 T cell receptor beta chains in this list originate from one sample, sequenced in a study of T cells after posttransplantation cyclophosphamide. Busulfan-fludarabine conditioning, marrow transplant, and cyclophosphamide on days +3 and +4 were administered. The assay was immunoSEQ multiplex PCR, and TCRdb's table has in-frame clones only and misses some. The sample records about 2,800 clones, about 56% being singletons. The sample in question was PBMCs, obtained 30 days after allogeneic stem cell transplant with posttransplant cyclophosphamide. The receptors here all came from a male patient aged 60 to 75 who received an allogeneic stem cell transplant from a related donor and was CMV-positive. Some T cells may be graft donor cells.

This clone appeared once. The chain recombines TRBV4-1 with TRBJ1-5, with 9 nucleotides matching TRBD1. The germline CDR1 and CDR2 sequences are MGHRA and YSYEKL. The J segment lost 11 bases and the V segment lost 5 bases, leaving 19 bases of the junction unmatched. The CDR3 has 17 amino acids. The CDR3 protein is CASSSRAGTGKMGTQHF. The CDR3 DNA is TGCGCCAGCAGCTCCCGGGCCGGGACAGGGAAAATGGGGACCCAGCATTTT.

This clone has only a few counts. The rearrangement joins TRBV25-1 to TRBJ1-2; TRBD1 might be the D (6 bases). The CDR3 covers 13 residues. Trimming shortened V by 7 bases and J by 7 bases, and 16 bases separated the two germline ends. Germline CDR1 is MGHDK and CDR2 is SYGVNS. DNA for the CDR3: TGTGCCAGCACAACACAGGGAGCCCTTGGCTACACCTTC. It translates to CASTTQGALGYTF.

V is TRBV7-9 and J is TRBJ2-5; weak D call: TRBD1 (5 bases). The germline V gene has CDR1 SEHNR and CDR2 FQNEAQ (reference sequence). The CDR3 consists of 16 residues. Trimming stripped 5 bases from V and 5 bases from J, with 21 bases between. CDR3 residues: CASSPPFRQGRETQYF. CDR3 sequence (DNA): TGTGCCAGCAGCCCCCCATTTAGGCAGGGTCGGGAGACCCAGTACTTC.

The V call is TRBV7-3, the J call TRBJ2-7, with 8 bases that match TRBD2. V gave up 5 bases and J gave up 5 bases; unmatched junction bases: 11. Germline V lookup: CDR1 SGHTA, CDR2 FQGTGA. The CDR3 totals 15 residues. The CDR3 nucleotides are TGTGCCAGCAGCCTCTCCCAGCGGGAGAGAAACGAGCAGTACTTC. Amino acids: CASSLSQRERNEQYF.

This clone has just a few counts. V is TRBV14 and J is TRBJ2-3; 9 nucleotides match TRBD2. The CDR3 runs to 16 residues. Germline CDR1 and CDR2: SGHDN and FVKESK. V was clipped by 2 bases and J by 2 bases; unmatched bases: 5. The CDR3, as DNA: TGTGCCAGCAGCCAACTTAGCGGGGGAAACACAGATACGCAGTATTTT. Protein product: CASSQLSGGNTDTQYF.

The J gene is TRBJ2-7, the V gene TRBV5-1; a possible D gene is TRBD1 (5 bases). The germline gives CDR1 SGHRS, CDR2 YFSETQ. V lost 5 bases and J lost 2, with 14 bases in between. The CDR3 consists of 14 residues. CDR3 nucleotides: TGCGCCAGCAGGATGGGGCAGGGCACCTACGAGCAGTACTTC. Translated: CASRMGQGTYEQYF. Full variable domain (outside the CDR3, taken from reference TRBV5-1 and TRBJ2-7): KAGVTQTPRYLIKTRGQQVTLSCSPISGHRSVSWYQQTPGQGLQFLFEYFSETQRNKGNFPGRFSGRQFSNSRSEMNVSTLELGDSALYLCASRMGQGTYEQYFGPGTRLTVT.

The rearrangement joins TRBV4-2 to TRBJ1-3; no firm D call. The CDR3 totals 13 residues. The V and J ends lost 5 bases and 4 bases respectively, with 9 bases between them. Germline V gene sequence: CDR1 LGHNA, CDR2 YNFKEQ. CDR3 nucleotide sequence: TGTGCCAGCAGCGAAGGGCTCGGAAACACCATATATTTT. It is translated as CASSEGLGNTIYF.

V and J are TRBV10-1 and TRBJ1-1; the D gene is possibly TRBD1 (5 bases). V was clipped by 7 bases and J by 1 base, with 10 bases between them. The CDR3 is made up of 13 amino acids. Germline V gives CDR1 WNHNN, CDR2 SYGVQD (reference sequence). This chain's CDR3 is CASKARENTEAFF. The CDR3 region has the DNA TGCGCCAGCAAGGCCAGGGAGAACACTGAAGCTTTCTTT.

This clone was recorded only once. The chain employs TRBV29-1 and TRBJ2-3; tentatively, D is TRBD2 (6 bases). Trimming took 5 bases from V and 3 from J, leaving 12 bases between them. The germline V gene has CDR1 SQVTM and CDR2 ANQGSEA. The CDR3 is made up of 13 amino acids. CDR3 nucleotides: TGCAGCGTTCAGCCCGGACTAACAGATACGCAGTATTTT. Encoded protein: CSVQPGLTDTQYF.

A few counts support this clone. The V and J genes are TRBV2 and TRBJ2-7; the match to TRBD2 covers 9 bases. Germline-derived CDR1 and CDR2 are SNHLY and FYNNEI. This CDR3 region has 17 residues. V shed 2 bases and J 4 bases; nucleotides not matched to a gene: 12. The CDR3 region is CASSEFFSGSKAYEQYF. In DNA, the CDR3 is TGTGCCAGCAGTGAATTTTTTAGCGGGAGTAAAGCATACGAGCAGTACTTC.

V and J are TRBV11-2 and TRBJ1-4, with 8 bases matching TRBD1. The germline V gene encodes CDR1 SGHAT and CDR2 FQNNGV. The CDR3 has 18 amino acids. V shed 2 bases, J shed 0 bases, and the junction held 8 bases outside the gene matches. The chain's CDR3 is CASSLRTGKVATNEKLFF. In DNA form, the CDR3 reads TGTGCCAGCAGCTTAAGGACAGGGAAAGTTGCAACTAATGAAAAACTGTTTTTT.

The gene calls are TRBV7-3 and TRBJ2-7; D uncertain. V was pared by 1 base and J by 3 bases, with 7 bases between. The germline CDR1 and CDR2 sequences are SGHTA and FQGTGA. The CDR3 loop spans 13 amino acids. The DNA for the CDR3 is TGTGCCAGCAGCTTAAACAAAGACTACGAGCAGTACTTC. Encoded protein: CASSLNKDYEQYF.

The V call is TRBV4-1, the J call TRBJ1-6; tentatively, D is TRBD1 (5 bases). This CDR3 has 18 amino acids. Germline CDR1 and CDR2: MGHRA and YSYEKL. Trimming removed 3 bases at V and 0 bases at J, with 15 bases between. This chain's CDR3 is CASSQGRADSSYNSPLHF. The CDR3 DNA reads as TGCGCCAGCAGCCAGGGAAGAGCTGACAGCTCCTATAATTCACCCCTCCACTTT.

The chain employs TRBV9 and TRBJ2-3, with a tentative D call TRBD2 (6 bases). This CDR3 is 14 amino acids long. Germline lookup yields CDR1 SGDLS and CDR2 YYNGEE. Trimming stripped 0 bases from V and 5 bases from J, with 10 bases between. The CDR3 here is CASSVAGALDTQYF. CDR3 sequence (DNA): TGTGCCAGCAGCGTAGCGGGAGCGTTAGATACGCAGTATTTT.

The CDR3 bases are TGTGCCAGCAGTTCGACTGCAGGGTTGGGCACTGAAGCTTTCTTT. The encoded protein is CASSSTAGLGTEAFF. V and J are TRBV6-5 and TRBJ1-1, with a tentative D call TRBD1 (5 bases). Germline V gene data show CDR1 as MNHEY and CDR2 as SVGAGI. Between the trimmed V and J ends, which lost 4 bases and 4 bases, there was a span of 16 bases. The CDR3 loop spans 15 amino acids.

The chain couples TRBV5-1 to TRBJ2-1; 9 positions agree with TRBD2. Germline trimming cut 1 base from V and 8 bases from J; bases unmatched to any gene: 1. The CDR3 is made up of 13 amino acids. Germline CDR1 SGHRS, CDR2 YFSETQ. The CDR3 loop reads CASSLTSGYEQFF. The CDR3 nucleotides are TGCGCCAGCAGCTTGACTAGCGGGTATGAGCAGTTCTTC.

This clone has only a few counts. The chain carries TRBV7-6 and TRBJ2-2, with D possibly being TRBD2 (5 bases). The CDR3 contains 14 residues. Trimming removed 1 base from V and 8 bases from J, with 11 bases in between. Germline loops: CDR1 SGHVS, CDR2 FNYEAQ. DNA of the CDR3: TGTGCCAGCAGCTTAGAGCTAGCTAGGGGGGAGCTGTTTTTT. This encodes CASSLELARGELFF. Using reference TRBV7-6 and TRBJ2-2 for the parts outside the CDR3, the full variable domain is GAGVSQSPRYKVTKRGQDVALRCDPISGHVSLYWYRQALGQGPEFLTYFNYEAQQDKSGLPNDRFSAERPEGSISTLTIQRTEQRDSAMYRCASSLELARGELFFGEGSRLTVL.

This clone was found a few times. The rearrangement uses TRBV4-1 and TRBJ2-5; D call uncertain. Between the trimmed V and J ends, which lost 2 bases and 5 bases, there was a span of 9 bases. Germline CDR1 MGHRA, CDR2 YSYEKL. This CDR3 contains 13 residues. CDR3 nucleotide sequence: TGCGCCAGCAGCCAATTCAGTTGGGAGACCCAGTACTTC. It yields the protein CASSQFSWETQYF.

V is TRBV4-2 and J is TRBJ1-1; the D is unclear. This CDR3 has 14 amino acids. From germline, CDR1 is LGHNA and CDR2 YNFKEQ. The V end was cut by 2 bases, the J end by 1 base, with 8 bases between. CDR3 coding DNA: TGTGCCAGCAGCCAAAGTCTAACGAACACTGAAGCTTTCTTT. It specifies CASSQSLTNTEAFF.

The table lists this clone with a few counts. The gene calls are TRBV5-8 and TRBJ1-2, with unresolved D. CDR3 length equals 12 residues. With 3 bases removed from V and 8 bases from J, the gap between germline ends came to 11 bases. Germline V gives CDR1 SGHTS, CDR2 YDEGEE. The CDR3 region is CASSYSARGYTF. The CDR3 bases are TGTGCCAGCAGCTATTCGGCGCGGGGCTACACCTTC.

The gene calls are TRBV4-1 and TRBJ2-1; D is perhaps TRBD2 (5 bases). Germline V gives CDR1 MGHRA, CDR2 YSYEKL. The CDR3 spans 17 residues. V lost 4 bases and J 4 bases, leaving 20 bases between the germline ends. For the CDR3, the DNA is TGCGCCAGCAGCCGGTCACTAGGACCTTTGGGGTACAATGAGCAGTTCTTC. Its protein is CASSRSLGPLGYNEQFF.